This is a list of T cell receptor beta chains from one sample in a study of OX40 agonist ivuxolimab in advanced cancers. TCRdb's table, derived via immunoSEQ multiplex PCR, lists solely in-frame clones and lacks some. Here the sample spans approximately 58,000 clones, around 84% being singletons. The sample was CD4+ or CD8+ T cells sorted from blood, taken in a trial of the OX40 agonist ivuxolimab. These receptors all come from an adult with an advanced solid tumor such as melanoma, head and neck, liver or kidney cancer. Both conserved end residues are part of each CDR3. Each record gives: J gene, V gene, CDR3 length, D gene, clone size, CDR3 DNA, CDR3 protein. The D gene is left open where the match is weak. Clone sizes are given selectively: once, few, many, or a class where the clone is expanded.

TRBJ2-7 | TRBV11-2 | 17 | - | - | TGTGCCAGCAGCTTTGAAGGTGGGGCCAGATCTTTCTACGAGCAGTACTTC | CASSFEGGARSFYEQYF
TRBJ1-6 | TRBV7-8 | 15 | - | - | TGTGCCAGCAGCTACAGGAGCCCCCATAATTCACCCCTCCACTTT | CASSYRSPHNSPLHF
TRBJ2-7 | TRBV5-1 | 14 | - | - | TGCGCCAGCAGCTTGAATCGGGGCCCCTACGAGCAGTACTTC | CASSLNRGPYEQYF
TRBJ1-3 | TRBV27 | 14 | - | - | TGTGCCAGCAGTTTTGGGGGGCCCGGAAACACCATATATTTT | CASSFGGPGNTIYF
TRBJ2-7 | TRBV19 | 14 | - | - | TGTGCCAGTAGTACGAGCTTAGGGGTTTACGAGCAGTACTTC | CASSTSLGVYEQYF
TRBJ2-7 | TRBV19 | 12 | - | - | TGTGCCAGTGCCTCGGTCAACTACGAGCAGTACTTC | CASASVNYEQYF
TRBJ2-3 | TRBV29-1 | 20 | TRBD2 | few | TGCAGCGTTGAAGATCGTGGGACTAGCGGGAGGGCCCTAGGGGCAGATACGCAGTATTTT | CSVEDRGTSGRALGADTQYF
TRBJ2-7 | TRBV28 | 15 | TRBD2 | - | TGTGCCAGCAGTAGCACTAGCGGAATCTCCTACGAGCAGTACTTC | CASSSTSGISYEQYF
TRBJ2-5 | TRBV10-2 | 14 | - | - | TGCGCCAGCAGGGGGGGTCGGCTACAAGAGACCCAGTACTTC | CASRGGRLQETQYF
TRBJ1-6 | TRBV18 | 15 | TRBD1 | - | TGTGCCAGCTCACAGACAGGGGGGGCGAATTCACCCCTCCACTTT | CASSQTGGANSPLHF
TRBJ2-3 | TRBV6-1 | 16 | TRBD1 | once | TGTGCCAGCAGTGAAGGGAGGACAAGGGGGCCTAGTACGCAGTATTTT | CASSEGRTRGPSTQYF
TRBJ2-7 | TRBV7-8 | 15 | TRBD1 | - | TGTGCCAGCAGCTCAGGGACAGGGAGAAACTACGAGCAGTACTTC | CASSSGTGRNYEQYF
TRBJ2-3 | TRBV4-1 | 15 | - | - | TGCGCCAGCAGCCAAGACCCCCAGATGGCAGATACGCAGTATTTT | CASSQDPQMADTQYF
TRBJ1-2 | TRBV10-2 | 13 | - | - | TGCGCCAGCAGACAGGTTCTCGACTATGGCTACACCTTC | CASRQVLDYGYTF
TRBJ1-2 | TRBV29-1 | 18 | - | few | TGCAGCGTTGAAGATAGTGGGGGGCGGGGCAGGGTTGCTGGTGGCTACACCTTC | CSVEDSGGRGRVAGGYTF
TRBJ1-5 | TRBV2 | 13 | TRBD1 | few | TGTGCCAGCAGTATTGGAGGGGGCCAGCCCCAGCATTTT | CASSIGGGQPQHF
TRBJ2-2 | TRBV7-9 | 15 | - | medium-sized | TGTGCCAGCAGCTTAGTTGGCAGGGTGACCGGGGAGCTGTTTTTT | CASSLVGRVTGELFF
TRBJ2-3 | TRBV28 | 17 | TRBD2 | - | TGTGCCAGCAGGCACCCCCTAGCGGGAGGTTATACAGATACGCAGTATTTT | CASRHPLAGGYTDTQYF
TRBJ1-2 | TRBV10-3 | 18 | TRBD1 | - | TGTGCCATCAGTGAGTCGTTACCCAGACAGGGGGCCTTCTATGGCTACACCTTC | CAISESLPRQGAFYGYTF
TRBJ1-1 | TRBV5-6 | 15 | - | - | TGTGCCAGCAGCCCCAGGGCCGGGAGAAACACTGAAGCTTTCTTT | CASSPRAGRNTEAFF
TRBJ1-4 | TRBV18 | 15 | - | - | TGTGCCAGCTCAACAGCAGGGATGGGCCCTTTTGAACTGTTTTTT | CASSTAGMGPFELFF
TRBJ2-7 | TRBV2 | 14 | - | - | TGTGCCAGCAGAGTGGCGGGGATCGCCTACGAGCAGTACTTC | CASRVAGIAYEQYF
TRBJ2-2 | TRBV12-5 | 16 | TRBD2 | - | TGTGCTAGTGGTATTGTAGCGGGAGGTTACACCGGGGAGCTGTTTTTT | CASGIVAGGYTGELFF
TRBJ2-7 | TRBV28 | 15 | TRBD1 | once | TGTGCCAGCACCCACCCGGGACAGGGGTTCCACGAGCAGTACTTC | CASTHPGQGFHEQYF
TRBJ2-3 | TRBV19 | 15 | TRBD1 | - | TGTGCCAGTAGTGTTTACAGGGGGCGAGATGATACGCAGTATTTT | CASSVYRGRDDTQYF
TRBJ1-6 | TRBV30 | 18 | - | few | TGTGCCTGGAGTCCCCGGGCCTGGACAAACACTAATAATTCACCCCTCCACTTT | CAWSPRAWTNTNNSPLHF
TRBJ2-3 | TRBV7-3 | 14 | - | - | TGTGCCAGCAGCTCTCCGGCGGATACAGATACGCAGTATTTT | CASSSPADTDTQYF
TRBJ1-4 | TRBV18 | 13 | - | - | TGTGCCAGCTCCCGGGACGGCGGGGAAAAACTGTTTTTT | CASSRDGGEKLFF
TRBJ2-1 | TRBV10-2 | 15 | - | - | TGCGCCAGCAGTGAGTTGGCGGACATTAGTAATGAGCAGTTCTTC | CASSELADISNEQFF
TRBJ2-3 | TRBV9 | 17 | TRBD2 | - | TGTGCCAGCAACGTAGCGGGACGTCTGAGGAGCACAGATACGCAGTATTTT | CASNVAGRLRSTDTQYF
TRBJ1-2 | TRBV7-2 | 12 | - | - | TGTGCCAGCAGGAGACAAAACTATGGCTACACCTTC | CASRRQNYGYTF
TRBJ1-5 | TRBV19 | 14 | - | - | TGTGCCAGTAGTATAGTCCGGGGCAATCAGCCCCAGCATTTT | CASSIVRGNQPQHF
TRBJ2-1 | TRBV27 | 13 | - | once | TGTGCCAGCAGAGGGGCAGGGGCGGCTGAGCAGTTCTTC | CASRGAGAAEQFF
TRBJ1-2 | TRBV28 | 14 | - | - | TGTGCCAGCAGTTTAGGGCTGGGCGTCGGTGGCTACACCTTC | CASSLGLGVGGYTF
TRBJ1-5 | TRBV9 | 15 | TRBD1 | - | TGTGCCAGCAGCGCCACAGGGGGCGTAAATCAGCCCCAGCATTTT | CASSATGGVNQPQHF
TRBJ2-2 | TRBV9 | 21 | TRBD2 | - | TGTGCCAGCAGCCCGAGACGACGACTAGCGGGGGGGCCTGATGACACCGGGGAGCTGTTTTTT | CASSPRRRLAGGPDDTGELFF
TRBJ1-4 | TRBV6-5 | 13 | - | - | TGTGCCAGCAAAAAAGCAACTAATGAAAAACTGTTTTTT | CASKKATNEKLFF
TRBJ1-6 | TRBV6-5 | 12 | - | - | TGTGCCAGCCAGGGGACTAATTCACCCCTCCACTTT | CASQGTNSPLHF
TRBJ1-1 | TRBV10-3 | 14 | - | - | TGTGCCATCACCTGCCCCGACATGAACACTGAAGCTTTCTTT | CAITCPDMNTEAFF
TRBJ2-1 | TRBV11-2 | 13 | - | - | TGTGCCAGCAGCTCAGGACAGAACAATGAGCAGTTCTTC | CASSSGQNNEQFF
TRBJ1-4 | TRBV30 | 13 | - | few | TGTGCCCGGAGGGGGGTTGCTAATGAAAAACTGTTTTTT | CARRGVANEKLFF
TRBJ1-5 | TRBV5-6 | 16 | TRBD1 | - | TGTGCCAGCAGCCCACACAGACAGGGGGTAGACCAGCCCCAGCATTTT | CASSPHRQGVDQPQHF